A single sample gave rise to the 2 T cell receptor beta chains below, sequenced in a study of T-cell reconstitution after alpha-beta-depleted transplantation in children. Molecular barcoding with unique molecular identifiers was used for the TCRbeta library. TCRdb passed the PCR reads through MiXCR, listing each CDR3 protein once. This sample has about 200,000 distinct CDR3 sequences, with around 9.2% found just once. Sequences were derived from PBMCs, mostly from graft donor cells, sampled 360 days after TCRalphabeta/CD19-depleted stem cell transplant. These receptors were obtained from a male patient aged 2-15 years who had a stem cell transplant for acute myeloid leukemia, so the T cells may come from the graft donor.

The rearrangement uses TRBV20-1 and TRBJ2-2; perhaps D is TRBD1 or TRBD2 (5 bases each). The CDR3 runs to 14 residues. V lost 5 bases and J 0 bases, leaving 10 bases between the germline ends. Germline V CDR1 and CDR2: DFQATT, SNEGSKA (reference sequence). CDR3 DNA sequence: TGCAGTGCTGCCGGGACCACGAACACCGGGGAGCTGTTTTTT. This translates into CSAAGTTNTGELFF.

This clonotype was recorded at least ten times. V gene TRBV29-1 combines with J gene TRBJ2-5; possible D gene TRBD1, 6 bases. Per the germline V gene, CDR1 is SQVTM and CDR2 is ANQGSEA. The CDR3 contains 13 residues. The V end lost 3 bases, the J end lost 5 bases, and 13 bases lay between the germline ends. CDR3 in amino acids: CSVDPRGSETQYF. The DNA for the CDR3 is TGCAGCGTTGACCCCAGGGGCAGTGAGACCCAGTACTTC.